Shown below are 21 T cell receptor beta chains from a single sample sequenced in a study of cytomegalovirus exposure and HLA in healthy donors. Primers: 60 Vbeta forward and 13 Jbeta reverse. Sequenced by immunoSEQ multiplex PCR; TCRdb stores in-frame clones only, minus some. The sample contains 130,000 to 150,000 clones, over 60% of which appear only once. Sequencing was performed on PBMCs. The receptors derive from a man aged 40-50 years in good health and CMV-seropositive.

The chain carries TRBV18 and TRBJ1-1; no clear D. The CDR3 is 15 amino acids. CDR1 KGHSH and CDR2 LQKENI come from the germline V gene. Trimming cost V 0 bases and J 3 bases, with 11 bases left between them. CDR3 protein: CASSPPEGEYTEAFF. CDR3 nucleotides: TGTGCCAGCTCACCACCGGAGGGAGAGTACACTGAAGCTTTCTTT.

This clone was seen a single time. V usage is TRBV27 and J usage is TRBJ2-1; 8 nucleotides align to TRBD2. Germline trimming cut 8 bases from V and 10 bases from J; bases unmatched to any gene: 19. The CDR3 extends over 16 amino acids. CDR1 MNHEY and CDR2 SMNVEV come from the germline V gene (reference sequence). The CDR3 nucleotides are TGTGCCAGCGGTCCCACCGGCGCCGTCCGGGAGGGGGAGCAGTTCTTC. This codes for CASGPTGAVREGEQFF.

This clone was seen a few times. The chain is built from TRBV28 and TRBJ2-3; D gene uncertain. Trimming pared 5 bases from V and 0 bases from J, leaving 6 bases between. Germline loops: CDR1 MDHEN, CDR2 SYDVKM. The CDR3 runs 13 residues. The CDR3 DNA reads TGTGCCAGCAGTCGGGTTAGCACAGATACGCAGTATTTT. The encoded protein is CASSRVSTDTQYF.

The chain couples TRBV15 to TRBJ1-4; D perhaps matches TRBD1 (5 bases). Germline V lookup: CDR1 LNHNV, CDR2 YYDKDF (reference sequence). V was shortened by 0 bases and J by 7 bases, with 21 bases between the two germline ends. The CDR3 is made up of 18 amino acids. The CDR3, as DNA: TGTGCCACCAGCAGAGATTGGCGTCCCCAGGGTAAAGTTGAAAAACTGTTTTTT. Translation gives CATSRDWRPQGKVEKLFF.

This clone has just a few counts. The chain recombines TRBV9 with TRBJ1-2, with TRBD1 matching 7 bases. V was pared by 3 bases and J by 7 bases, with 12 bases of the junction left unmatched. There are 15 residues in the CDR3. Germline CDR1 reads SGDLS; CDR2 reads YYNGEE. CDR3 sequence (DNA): TGTGCCAGCAGCGCTACAGGGGCCGAGGGTGGTGGCTACACCTTC. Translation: CASSATGAEGGGYTF.

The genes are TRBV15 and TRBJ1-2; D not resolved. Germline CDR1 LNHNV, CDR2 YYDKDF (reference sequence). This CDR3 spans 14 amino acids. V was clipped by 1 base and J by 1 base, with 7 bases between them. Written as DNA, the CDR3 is TGTGCCACCAGCAGAGCTTTAAATAACTATGGCTACACCTTC. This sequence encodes CATSRALNNYGYTF.

The CDR3 DNA reads TGTGCCAGTAGTATTAGCTATGGATCAGTCAATCAGCCCCAGCATTTT. Protein: CASSISYGSVNQPQHF. The rearrangement links TRBV19 to TRBJ1-5; unclear D gene. The CDR3 consists of 16 residues. CDR1 LNHDA and CDR2 SQIVND come from the germline V gene (reference sequence). Trimming removed 3 bases at V and 3 bases at J, with 15 bases between.

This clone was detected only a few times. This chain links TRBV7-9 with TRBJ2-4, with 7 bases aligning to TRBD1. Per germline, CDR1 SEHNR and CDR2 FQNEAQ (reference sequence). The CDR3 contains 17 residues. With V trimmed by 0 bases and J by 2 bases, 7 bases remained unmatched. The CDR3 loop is CASSLALDRGPKNIQYF. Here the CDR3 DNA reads TGTGCCAGCAGCTTAGCGCTGGATAGGGGGCCCAAAAACATTCAGTACTTC.

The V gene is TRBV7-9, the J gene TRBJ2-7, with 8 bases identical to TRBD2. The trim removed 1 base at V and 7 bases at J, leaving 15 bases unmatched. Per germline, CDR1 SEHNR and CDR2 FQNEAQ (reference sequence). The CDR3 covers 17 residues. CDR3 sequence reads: CASSLVGVSGKLGEQYF. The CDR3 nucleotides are TGTGCCAGCAGCTTAGTCGGAGTTAGCGGGAAGTTAGGGGAGCAGTACTTC.

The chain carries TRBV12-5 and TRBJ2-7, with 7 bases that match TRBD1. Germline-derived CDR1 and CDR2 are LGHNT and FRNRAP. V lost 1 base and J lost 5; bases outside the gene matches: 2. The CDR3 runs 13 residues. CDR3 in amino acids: CASGLGQGDEQYF. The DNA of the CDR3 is TGTGCTAGTGGTTTGGGGCAGGGGGACGAGCAGTACTTC.

In DNA, the CDR3 is TGTGCCAGCAGCTTATCCACGGGACAGGTTTCCTACGAGCAGTACTTC. Translating it yields CASSLSTGQVSYEQYF. This chain joins TRBV11-2 and TRBJ2-7; 8 bases are a match to TRBD1. There are 16 residues in the CDR3. Germline-derived CDR1 and CDR2 are SGHAT and FQNNGV. Trimming took 2 bases from V and 1 from J; bases not matched to a gene: 7.

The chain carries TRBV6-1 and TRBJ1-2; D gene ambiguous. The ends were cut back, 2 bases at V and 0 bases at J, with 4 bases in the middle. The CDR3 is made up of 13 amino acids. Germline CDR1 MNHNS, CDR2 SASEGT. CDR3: CASSEHTNYGYTF. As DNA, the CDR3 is TGTGCCAGCAGTGAACACACTAACTATGGCTACACCTTC.

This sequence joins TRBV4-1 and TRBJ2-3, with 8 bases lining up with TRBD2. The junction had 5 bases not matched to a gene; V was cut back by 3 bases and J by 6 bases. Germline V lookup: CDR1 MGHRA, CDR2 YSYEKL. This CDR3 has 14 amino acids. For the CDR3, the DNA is TGCGCCAGCAGCCAGGGACTAGGGTGGGATACGCAGTATTTT. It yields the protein CASSQGLGWDTQYF.

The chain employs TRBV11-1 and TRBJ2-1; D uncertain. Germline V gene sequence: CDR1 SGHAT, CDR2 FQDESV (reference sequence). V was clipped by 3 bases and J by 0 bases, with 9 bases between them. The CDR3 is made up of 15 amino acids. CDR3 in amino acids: CASSFEVSSYNEQFF. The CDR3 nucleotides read TGTGCCAGCAGCTTTGAGGTGAGCTCCTACAATGAGCAGTTCTTC. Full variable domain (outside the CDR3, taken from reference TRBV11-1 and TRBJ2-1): EAEVAQSPRYKITEKSQAVAFWCDPISGHATLYWYRQILGQGPELLVQFQDESVVDDSQLPKDRFSAERLKGVDSTLKIQPAELGDSAMYLCASSFEVSSYNEQFFGPGTRLTVL.

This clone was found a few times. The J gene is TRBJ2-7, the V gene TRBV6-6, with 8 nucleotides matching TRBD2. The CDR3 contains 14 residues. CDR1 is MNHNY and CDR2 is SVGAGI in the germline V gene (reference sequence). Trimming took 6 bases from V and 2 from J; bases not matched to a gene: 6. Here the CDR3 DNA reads TGTGCCAGCAGACCGGGACTAGAAACCTACGAGCAGTACTTC. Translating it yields CASRPGLETYEQYF.

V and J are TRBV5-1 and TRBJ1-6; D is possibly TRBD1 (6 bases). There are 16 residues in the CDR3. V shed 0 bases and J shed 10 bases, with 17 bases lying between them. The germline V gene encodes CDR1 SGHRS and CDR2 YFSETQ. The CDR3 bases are TGCGCCAGCAGCTTGGAAGGGACAACTGAGGGATCACCCCTCCACTTT. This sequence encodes CASSLEGTTEGSPLHF.

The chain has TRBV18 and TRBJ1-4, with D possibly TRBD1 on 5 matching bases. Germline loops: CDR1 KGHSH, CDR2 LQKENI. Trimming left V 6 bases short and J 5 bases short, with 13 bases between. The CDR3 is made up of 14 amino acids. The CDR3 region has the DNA TGTGCCAGCTCGCAGGAGGGGAGGAATGAAAAACTGTTTTTT. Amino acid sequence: CASSQEGRNEKLFF.

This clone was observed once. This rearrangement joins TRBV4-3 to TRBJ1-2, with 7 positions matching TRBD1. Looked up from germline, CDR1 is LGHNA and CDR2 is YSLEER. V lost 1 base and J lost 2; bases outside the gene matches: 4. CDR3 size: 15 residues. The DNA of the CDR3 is TGCGCCAGCAGCCAAGTCTCGACAGGGAACTATGGCTACACCTTC. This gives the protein CASSQVSTGNYGYTF.

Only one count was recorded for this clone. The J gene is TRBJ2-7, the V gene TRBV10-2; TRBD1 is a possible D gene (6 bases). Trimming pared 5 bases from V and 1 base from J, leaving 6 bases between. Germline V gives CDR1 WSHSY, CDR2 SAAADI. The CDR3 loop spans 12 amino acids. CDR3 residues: CASSTGSYEQYF. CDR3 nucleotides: TGCGCCAGCAGTACAGGGTCCTACGAGCAGTACTTC.

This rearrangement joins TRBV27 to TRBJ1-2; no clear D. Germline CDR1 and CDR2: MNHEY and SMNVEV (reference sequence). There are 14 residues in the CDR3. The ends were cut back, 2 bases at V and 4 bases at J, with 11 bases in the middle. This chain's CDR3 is CASSLGQEGYGYTF. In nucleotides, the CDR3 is TGTGCCAGCAGTTTAGGGCAGGAGGGCTATGGCTACACCTTC.

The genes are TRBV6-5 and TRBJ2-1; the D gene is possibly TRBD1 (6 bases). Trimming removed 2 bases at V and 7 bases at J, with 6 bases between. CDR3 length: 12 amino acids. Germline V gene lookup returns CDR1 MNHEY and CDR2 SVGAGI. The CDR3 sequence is CASSYRGNEQFF. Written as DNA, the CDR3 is TGTGCCAGCAGTTACAGGGGGAATGAGCAGTTCTTC.